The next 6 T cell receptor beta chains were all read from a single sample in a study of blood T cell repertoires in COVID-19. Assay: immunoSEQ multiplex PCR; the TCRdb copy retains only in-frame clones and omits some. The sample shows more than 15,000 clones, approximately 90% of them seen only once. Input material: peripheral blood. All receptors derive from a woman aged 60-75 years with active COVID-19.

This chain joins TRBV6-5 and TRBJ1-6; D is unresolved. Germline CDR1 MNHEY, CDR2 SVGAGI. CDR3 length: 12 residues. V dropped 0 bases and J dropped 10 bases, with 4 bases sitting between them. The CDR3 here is CASSYSESPLHF. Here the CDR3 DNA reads TGTGCCAGCAGTTACTCGGAGTCACCCCTCCACTTT.

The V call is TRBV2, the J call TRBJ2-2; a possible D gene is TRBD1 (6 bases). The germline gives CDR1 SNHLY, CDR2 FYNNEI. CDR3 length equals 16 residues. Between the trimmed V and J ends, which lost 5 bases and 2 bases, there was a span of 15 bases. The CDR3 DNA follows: TGTGCCAGCAGTCGAGCCGGGACACGAAACACCGGGGAGCTGTTTTTT. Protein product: CASSRAGTRNTGELFF.

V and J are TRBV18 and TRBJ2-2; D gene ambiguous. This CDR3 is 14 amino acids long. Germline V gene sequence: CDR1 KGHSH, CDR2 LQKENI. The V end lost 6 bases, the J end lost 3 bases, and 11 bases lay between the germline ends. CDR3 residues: CASSSSLDTGELFF. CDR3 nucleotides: TGTGCCAGCTCGTCAAGCCTGGACACCGGGGAGCTGTTTTTT.

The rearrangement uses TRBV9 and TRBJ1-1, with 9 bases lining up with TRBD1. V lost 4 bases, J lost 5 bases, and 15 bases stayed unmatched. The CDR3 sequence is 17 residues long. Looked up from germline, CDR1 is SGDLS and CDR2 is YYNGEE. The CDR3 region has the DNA TGTGCCAGCAGCCCCTCGGGGGACAGGGCCGTGGGGACTGAAGCTTTCTTT. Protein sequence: CASSPSGDRAVGTEAFF.

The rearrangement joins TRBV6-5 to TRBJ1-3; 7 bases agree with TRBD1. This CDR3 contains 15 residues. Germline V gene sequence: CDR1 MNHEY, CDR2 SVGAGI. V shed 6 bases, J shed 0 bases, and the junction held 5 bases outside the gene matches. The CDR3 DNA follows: TGTGCCAGCAGAGAGACAGGGTACTCTGGAAACACCATATATTTT. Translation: CASRETGYSGNTIYF.

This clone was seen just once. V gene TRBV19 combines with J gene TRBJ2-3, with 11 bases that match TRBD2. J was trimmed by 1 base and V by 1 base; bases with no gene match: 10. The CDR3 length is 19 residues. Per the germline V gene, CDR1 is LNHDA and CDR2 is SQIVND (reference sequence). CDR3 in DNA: TGTGCCAGTAGTATAGGCACGGGACTAGCGGTAAGGGGCACAGATACGCAGTATTTT. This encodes CASSIGTGLAVRGTDTQYF.